The 8 T cell receptor beta chains reported below all come from one sample, sequenced in a study of response to subunit inactivated influenza vaccine. TCRdb passed the RT-PCR reads through MiXCR, listing each CDR3 protein once. The repertoire has 400,000 to 650,000 distinct CDR3 sequences, more than 7% of them found once; the top ten carry 10% to 15%. This material consisted of PBMCs from blood, taken roughly 24 months after vaccination. These receptors came from a man aged 50 to 75 who received an inactivated influenza vaccine.

In this sample, this clonotype turned up a few times. V is TRBV20-1 and J is TRBJ2-7; 10 bases match TRBD2. This CDR3 comprises 14 residues. Germline V gene data show CDR1 as DFQATT and CDR2 as SNEGSKA (reference sequence). Trimming cost V 6 bases and J 6 bases; bases outside gene matches: 11. Written as DNA, the CDR3 is TGCAGTGCCCCGTTTGTTCTAGCGGGAGTCGAGCAGTACTTC. As protein: CSAPFVLAGVEQYF.

This clonotype was seen only a few times. The chain has TRBV4-3 and TRBJ1-2; possible D gene TRBD1, 6 bases. There are 14 residues in the CDR3. The germline CDR1 and CDR2 sequences are LGHNA and YSLEER. Deletions cut 5 bases from V and 4 bases from J, with 14 bases between. The CDR3, as DNA: TGCGCCAGCAGCAGAGGGGGGGTCGCCTATGGCTACACCTTC. Amino acid sequence: CASSRGGVAYGYTF.

Many counts were recorded for this clonotype. This chain connects TRBV20-1 to TRBJ1-2, with 7 bases identical to TRBD1. J lost 6 bases, V lost 6 bases, and 13 bases had no gene match. Germline values: CDR1 DFQATT, CDR2 SNEGSKA (reference sequence). The CDR3 covers 14 residues. The CDR3 DNA reads as TGCAGTGCCCCAGACAGGGAGGTCGGGGATGGCTACACCTTC. Its translation is CSAPDREVGDGYTF.

This clonotype turned up a few times. The rearrangement joins TRBV5-1 to TRBJ2-7; 10 nucleotides match TRBD1. This CDR3 spans 14 amino acids. With 4 bases clipped from V and 2 bases from J, the junction kept 3 bases outside the gene matches. Germline loops: CDR1 SGHRS, CDR2 YFSETQ. CDR3 protein: CASSNGQGAYEQYF. CDR3 bases: TGCGCCAGCAGCAACGGACAGGGGGCCTACGAGCAGTACTTC.

In its sample, this clonotype was seen many times. The chain employs TRBV7-8 and TRBJ2-7; 13 nucleotides line up with TRBD2. This CDR3 comprises 17 residues. With 7 bases clipped from V and 5 bases from J, the junction kept 14 bases outside the gene matches. Germline V gene sequence: CDR1 SGHVS, CDR2 FQNEAQ. CDR3 DNA sequence: TGTGCCAGCACCGGGGGTTCGGGACTAGCGGGGAGCGACGAGCAGTACTTC. Its protein product is CASTGGSGLAGSDEQYF.

The chain recombines TRBV7-9 with TRBJ1-1, with a weak D call TRBD1 (5 bases). With 5 bases removed from V and 1 base from J, the gap between germline ends came to 11 bases. Germline assignment: CDR1 SEHNR and CDR2 FQNEAQ (reference sequence). This CDR3 comprises 14 residues. The CDR3 DNA is TGTGCCAGCAGCGGGGGACCCAGGAACACTGAAGCTTTCTTT. Its translation: CASSGGPRNTEAFF. Full variable domain (outside the CDR3, taken from reference TRBV7-9 and TRBJ1-1): DTGVSQNPRHKITKRGQNVTFRCDPISEHNRLYWYRQTLGQGPEFLTYFQNEAQLEKSRLLSDRFSAERPKGSFSTLEIQRTEQGDSAMYLCASSGGPRNTEAFFGQGTRLTVV.

The table lists this clonotype with many counts. The chain is built from TRBV4-2 and TRBJ1-1, with TRBD1 matching over 12 bases. The CDR3 contains 16 residues. Germline V gives CDR1 LGHNA, CDR2 YNFKEQ. With V trimmed by 4 bases and J by 6 bases, 9 bases remained unmatched. Written as DNA, the CDR3 is TGTGCCAGCAGCCTCGGACCGGGACAGGGGGCCGCTGAAGCTTTCTTT. Translating it yields CASSLGPGQGAAEAFF.

This clonotype was recorded a few times. The rearrangement links TRBV21-1 to TRBJ2-7; the table's D call TRBD1 went unverified against the DNA. TRBV21-1 is classified as a pseudogene. The CDR3 consists of 16 residues. CDR3 coding DNA: TGTGCCAGCAGCAAGTCCGGGACAGGGGGTTTAAGAGAGCAGTACTTC. It translates to CASSKSGTGGLREQYF.